This TCR beta chain is drawn from a study of blood T cells in healthy people across ages. Looked up from germline, CDR1 is MNHEY and CDR2 is SVGAGI. This CDR3 is 14 amino acids long. Trimming removed 0 bases at V and 0 bases at J, with 6 bases between. Through a sample-barcoded 5' primer and a J-beta primer mix, a second PCR was run for about 6 to 12 cycles. TCRdb recomputed calls from the 5' RACE reads with MiXCR, one row per CDR3 protein. This sample has over 700,000 distinct CDR3 sequences, with around half found just once. Total RNA, at least 6 micrograms per sample, was extracted from PBMCs. This clonotype was seen a handful of times. Its specificity is unknown. General study results and limits: Calculation of diversity from one million T cells yielded estimates considered to be underestimates.

The sample taken for sequencing was blood. The chain is built from TRBV6-5 and TRBJ2-7; D is unresolved. This clonotype was obtained from an older man in good health. The CDR3 DNA sequence: TGTGCCAGCAGTTACTCGGGCAACTCCTACGAGCAGTACTTC. Amino acid sequence: CASSYSGNSYEQYF.